Reported below is one T cell receptor (beta chain). The sample originates from a study of monozygotic twins with cystic fibrosis. Here immunoSEQ multiplex PCR was the method, and the copy in TCRdb shows in-frame clones only, minus some. The sample lists some 31,000 clones; 70% to 90% were seen once. The CDR3 has 19 amino acids. The ends were cut back, 0 bases at V and 4 bases at J, with 22 bases in the middle. In germline, CDR1 is SGHDN, CDR2 FVKESK. The chain combines TRBV14 with TRBJ2-1; TRBD2 might be the D (6 bases). The receptor comes from a girl between 2 and 10 years old with cystic fibrosis. The source material was blood. The CDR3 loop is CASSQDYWRDALPYNEQFF. The CDR3 DNA is TGTGCCAGCAGCCAAGATTACTGGCGGGATGCTTTACCGTACAATGAGCAGTTCTTC.